The 2 T cell receptor beta chains below were found in one sample sequenced in a study of T cell responses to AZD1222 COVID-19 vaccine. TCRdb's copy holds only in-frame clones and misses some; the assay was immunoSEQ multiplex PCR. Found here are nearly 90,000 clones, 70% to 90% of them singletons; the top ten hold about a tenth. The sequences come from peripheral blood, collected on day 0 of MenACWY control vaccination. The receptors derive from an adult in good health.

The CDR3 here is CASSYSGGLGGEKLFF. The DNA of the CDR3 is TGTGCCAGCAGTTACTCCGGGGGGCTTGGCGGTGAAAAACTGTTTTTT. This chain uses TRBV6-5 with TRBJ1-4; D is perhaps TRBD1 (6 bases). CDR3 size: 16 residues. V was cut by 0 bases and J by 7 bases, with 15 bases left in between. Germline-derived CDR1 and CDR2 are MNHEY and SVGAGI.

This chain links TRBV30 with TRBJ1-6; D not resolved. The CDR3 covers 13 residues. From germline, CDR1 is GTSNPN and CDR2 SVGIG (reference sequence). Trimming took 1 base from V and 9 from J, leaving 10 bases between them. The CDR3 protein is CAWSGTTSSPLHF. The DNA of the CDR3 is TGTGCCTGGAGTGGAACTACAAGTTCACCCCTCCACTTT.